This TCR beta chain was observed in a study of regulatory T cells in long-lasting Graves disease. Study background: Those Graves' patients who were newly diagnosed had been on antithyroid drugs under 3 months.

The time point was: newly diagnosed GD, antithyroid drugs for less than 3 months. PBMC-extracted RNA yielded the TCR library. American Thyroid Association guidelines served as the basis for diagnosing Graves' disease. Combining iRepertoire HTBI primers with Arm-PCR of CDR3 regions, the authors built TCR beta libraries. TCRdb analysed the multiplex PCR reads with MiXCR anew, one entry per CDR3 protein. The table has 250,000 to 400,000 distinct CDR3 sequences, 18% seen once. For this clonotype: The junction and the germline gene differ at one end; a read error may be behind it.

The CDR3 contains 16 residues. From germline, CDR1 is MDHEN and CDR2 SYDVKM. The J gene is TRBJ2-7, the V gene TRBV28, with TRBD2 matching over 8 bases. Here the sequenced sample was peripheral blood mononuclear cells (PBMCs), taken at new diagnosis, from a patient treated with antithyroid drugs. This TCR derives from a female donor with Graves disease. The CDR3 sequence: CASSSAAGGSSYERYF. The CDR3 DNA sequence: TGTGCCAGCAGTTCGGCGGCGGGAGGTAGCTCCTACGAGCGGTACTTC.